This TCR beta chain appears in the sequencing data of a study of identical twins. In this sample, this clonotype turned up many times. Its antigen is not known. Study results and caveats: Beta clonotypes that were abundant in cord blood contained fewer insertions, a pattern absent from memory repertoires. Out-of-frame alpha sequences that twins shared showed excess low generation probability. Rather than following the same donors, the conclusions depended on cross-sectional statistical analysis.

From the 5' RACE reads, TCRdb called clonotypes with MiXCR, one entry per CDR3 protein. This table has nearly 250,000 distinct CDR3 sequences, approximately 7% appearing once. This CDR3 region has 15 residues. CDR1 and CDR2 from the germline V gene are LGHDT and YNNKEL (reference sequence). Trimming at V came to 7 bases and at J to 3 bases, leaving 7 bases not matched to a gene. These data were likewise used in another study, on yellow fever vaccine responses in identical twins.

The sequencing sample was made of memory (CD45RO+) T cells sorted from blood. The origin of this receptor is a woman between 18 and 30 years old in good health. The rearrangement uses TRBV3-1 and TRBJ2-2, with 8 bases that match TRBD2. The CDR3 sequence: CASNSIAGYTGELFF. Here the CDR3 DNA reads TGTGCCAGCAATTCCATAGCGGGATACACCGGGGAGCTGTTTTTT.